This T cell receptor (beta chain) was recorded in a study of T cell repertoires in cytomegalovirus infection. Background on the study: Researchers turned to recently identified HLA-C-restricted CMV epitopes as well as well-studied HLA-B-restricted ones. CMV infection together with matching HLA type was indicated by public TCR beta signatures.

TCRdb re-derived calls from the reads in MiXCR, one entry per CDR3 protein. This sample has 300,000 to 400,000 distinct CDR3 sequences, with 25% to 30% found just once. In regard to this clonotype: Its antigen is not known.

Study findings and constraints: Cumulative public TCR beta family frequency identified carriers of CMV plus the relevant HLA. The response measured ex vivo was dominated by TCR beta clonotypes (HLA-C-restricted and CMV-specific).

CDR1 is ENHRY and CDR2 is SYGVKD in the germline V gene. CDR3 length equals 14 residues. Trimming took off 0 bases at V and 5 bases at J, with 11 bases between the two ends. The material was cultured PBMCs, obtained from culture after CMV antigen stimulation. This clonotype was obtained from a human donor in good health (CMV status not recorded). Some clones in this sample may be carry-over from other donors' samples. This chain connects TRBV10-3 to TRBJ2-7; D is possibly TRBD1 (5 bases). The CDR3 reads CAISESNQGHEQYF. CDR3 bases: TGTGCCATCAGTGAGTCTAACCAGGGTCACGAGCAGTACTTC.